This TCR beta chain was identified during a study of OX40 agonist ivuxolimab in advanced cancers. Points from the study as a whole: Among patients with partial responses at 0.1-3.0 mg/kg, clonal expansion was among the lowest. Doses of 0.1 to 3.0 mg/kg were accompanied by clonal expansion of CD4+ and CD8+ blood T cells by week 6. Expanded clones were, on average, more numerous in CD8+ T cells than in CD4+.

The CDR3 is 16 residues long. Trimming took 4 bases from V and 5 from J, leaving 20 bases between them. Looked up from germline, CDR1 is LGHNA and CDR2 is YSLEER. Notes on this clone: Its specificity is unknown.

Profiled with immunoSEQ multiplex PCR; TCRdb holds only in-frame clones, not every one. The repertoire holds 50,000 to 60,000 clones, with around nine tenths as singletons. The source material was CD4+ or CD8+ T cells sorted from blood, sampled in a trial of the OX40 agonist ivuxolimab. This chain connects TRBV4-3 to TRBJ1-1, with D maybe TRBD1 (6 bases). This TCR was recovered from an adult with an advanced solid tumor such as melanoma, head and neck, liver or kidney cancer. The CDR3 spells CASSPRGRGAMTEAFF. Here the CDR3 DNA reads TGCGCCAGCAGCCCCAGGGGACGGGGGGCGATGACTGAAGCTTTCTTT.